The clone carrying this TCR beta chain occurred a few times. Its antigen is still unknown. For the library, individual cDNA molecules each received unique molecular identifiers. From the RACE reads, TCRdb called clonotypes with MiXCR, one entry per CDR3 protein. The profile shows fewer than 50,000 distinct CDR3 sequences, around 9.5% of them singletons. Trimming shortened V by 2 bases and J by 7 bases, and 12 bases separated the two germline ends. Germline V gene data show CDR1 as SGHRS and CDR2 as YFSETQ. The CDR3 spans 13 residues. The record originates from a study of human T cells and chemical hapten exposure. Overall study results and limits: Significantly more large CDR3 similarity clusters arose among expanded TCRs than among controls.

Stated time point: patch test 3, about 24 weeks after DPC sensitization. Treatment: therapeutic diphenylcyclopropenone sensitization with weekly scalp DPC. Total RNA was isolated from unfractionated whole blood. Blood draws came before every patch-test application. The specimen was whole blood, collected in connection with sensitization to the hapten diphenylcyclopropenone (DPC). This chain joins TRBV5-1 and TRBJ1-1; weak D call: TRBD1 (5 bases). This TCR derives from a man between 50 and 59 years old with alopecia areata. Some clones in this sample may be carry-over from other donors' samples. The CDR3 reads CASSLSGANEAFF. The CDR3 DNA follows: TGCGCCAGCAGCTTATCCGGGGCCAATGAAGCTTTCTTT. The full variable domain, completed using reference TRBV5-1 and TRBJ1-1, is KAGVTQTPRYLIKTRGQQVTLSCSPISGHRSVSWYQQTPGQGLQFLFEYFSETQRNKGNFPGRFSGRQFSNSRSEMNVSTLELGDSALYLCASSLSGANEAFFGQGTRLTVV.